This T cell receptor (beta chain) came from a study of blood T cell repertoires in COVID-19. Study-wide context: Acute and convalescent COVID-19 samples came from the United States, Italy and Spain.

Germline-derived CDR1 and CDR2 are LGHNT and FRNRAP. The CDR3 contains 14 residues. With 5 bases clipped from V and 8 bases from J, the junction kept 5 bases outside the gene matches. Measured with immunoSEQ multiplex PCR; TCRdb has only the in-frame clones, and not every one. Among about 160,000 clones, about four fifths were seen once, and the ten largest hold 8% to 13%. This TCR came from a man in his sixties with active or convalescent COVID-19. This sequence joins TRBV12-5 and TRBJ2-3; the match to TRBD2 covers 12 bases. The specimen was peripheral blood. The CDR3 protein is CASGMGLAGSTQYF. The CDR3 region has the DNA TGTGCTAGTGGTATGGGACTAGCGGGTAGTACGCAGTATTTT.